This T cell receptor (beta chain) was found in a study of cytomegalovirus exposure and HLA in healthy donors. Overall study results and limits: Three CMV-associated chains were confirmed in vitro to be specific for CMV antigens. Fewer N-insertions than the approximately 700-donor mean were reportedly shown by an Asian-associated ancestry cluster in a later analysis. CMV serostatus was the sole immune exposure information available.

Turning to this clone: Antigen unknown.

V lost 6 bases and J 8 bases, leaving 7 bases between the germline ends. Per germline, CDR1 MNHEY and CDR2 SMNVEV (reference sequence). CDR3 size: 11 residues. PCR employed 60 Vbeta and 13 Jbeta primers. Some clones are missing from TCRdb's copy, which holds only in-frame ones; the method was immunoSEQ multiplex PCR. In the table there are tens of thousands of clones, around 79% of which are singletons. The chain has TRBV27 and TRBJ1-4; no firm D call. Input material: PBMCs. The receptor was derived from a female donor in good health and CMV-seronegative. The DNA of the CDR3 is TGTGCCAGCAGGTACAAGGAAAAACTGTTTTTT. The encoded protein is CASRYKEKLFF. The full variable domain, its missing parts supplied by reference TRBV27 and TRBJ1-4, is EAQVTQNPRYLITVTGKKLTVTCSQNMNHEYMSWYRQDPGLGLRQIYYSMNVEVTDKGDVPEGYKVSRKEKRNFPLILESPSPNQTSLYFCASRYKEKLFFGSGTQLSVL.